These T cell receptor beta chains were read from a single sample in a study of graft-versus-host responses after intestinal transplantation. Sequencing used immunoSEQ multiplex PCR; TCRdb keeps in-frame clones, though not all of them. The data contain some 4,000 clones, approximately 94% of them singletons. The source was PBMCs, collected 11 days after intestinal transplantation. These receptor sequences come from a human patient who received an intestinal transplant, so some T cells may come from the graft donor. The CDR3 runs from the conserved cysteine through the conserved F or W. Each record gives: V gene, CDR3 length, J gene, D gene, clone size, CDR3 DNA, CDR3 protein. The D gene is left open where the match is weak. A row's size may be missing; if present it is once, few, many or a size class.

TRBV5-6	14	TRBJ1-5	-	-	TGTGCCAGCAGCTTGGCACTGAGCAATCAGCCCCAGCATTTT	CASSLALSNQPQHF
TRBV5-6	13	TRBJ2-1	-	-	TGTGCCAGCAGCTTGGGCGGGTACAATGAGCAGTTCTTC	CASSLGGYNEQFF
TRBV7-2	16	TRBJ2-1	-	-	TGTGCCAGCAGCTTGGGGCATTTGGGGGTGGACAATGAGCAGTTCTTC	CASSLGHLGVDNEQFF
TRBV27	13	TRBJ2-7	-	-	TGTGCCAGCAGGCCGGGGATCTCCTACGAGCAGTACTTC	CASRPGISYEQYF
TRBV27	14	TRBJ2-7	TRBD2	once	TGTGCCAGCAGTTTGGGACTAGCGGGAGCCGAGCAGTACTTC	CASSLGLAGAEQYF
TRBV9	16	TRBJ2-7	-	-	TGTGCCAGCAGCGTAGGGGGGGACCCATCCTCCTACGAGCAGTACTTC	CASSVGGDPSSYEQYF
TRBV4-1	13	TRBJ2-1	-	-	TGCGCCAGCAGCCTCGGACTGGCAAATGAGCAGTTCTTC	CASSLGLANEQFF
TRBV28	14	TRBJ1-5	-	-	TGTGCCAGCAGTTTTTTCGGGAGGGATCAGCCCCAGCATTTT	CASSFFGRDQPQHF
TRBV7-9	16	TRBJ1-1	TRBD1	-	TGTGCCAGCAGCTCCCCCACCGGGACAGGGAGCACTGAAGCTTTCTTT	CASSSPTGTGSTEAFF
TRBV7-9	16	TRBJ2-7	-	-	TGTGCCAGCAGCTTAGTAGATCGGGGCTTGATCTACGAGCAGTACTTC	CASSLVDRGLIYEQYF
TRBV9	15	TRBJ1-3	-	-	TGTGCCAGCAGCCGTAGCGGGATCTCTGGAAACACCATATATTTT	CASSRSGISGNTIYF
TRBV9	15	TRBJ2-7	TRBD2	once	TGTGCCAGCAGTCTCACCGGGACTAGTGCCTACGAGCAGTACTTC	CASSLTGTSAYEQYF
TRBV19	16	TRBJ1-5	TRBD1	once	TGTGCCAGTACCCCGGGACAGGGGGTGAGCAATCAGCCCCAGCATTTT	CASTPGQGVSNQPQHF
TRBV27	13	TRBJ2-1	TRBD1	-	TGTGCCAGCAGGCCCGGGACAGACAATGAGCAGTTCTTC	CASRPGTDNEQFF
TRBV19	14	TRBJ2-4	TRBD1	-	TGTGCCAGTAGTATAGGACAGGGGGAATACATTCAGTACTTC	CASSIGQGEYIQYF
TRBV25-1	15	TRBJ2-5	TRBD2	-	TGTGCCAGCAGTGTTCGACTAGCGGGAGGAGAGACCCAGTACTTC	CASSVRLAGGETQYF
TRBV5-1	15	TRBJ2-7	TRBD2	-	TGCGCCAGCAGCTTTATAGCGGGAGGTGCCTACGAGCAGTACTTC	CASSFIAGGAYEQYF
TRBV19	15	TRBJ2-1	-	-	TGTGCCAGTACCATCGACCTGAGCTCCTACAATGAGCAGTTCTTC	CASTIDLSSYNEQFF
TRBV7-9	17	TRBJ2-1	TRBD2	-	TGTGCCAGCAGACCAACCCTGGCTAGCGGGAGTTGGAATGAGCAGTTCTTC	CASRPTLASGSWNEQFF
TRBV2	14	TRBJ2-1	TRBD2	-	TGTGCCAGCAGTGAGCTGCGGGAGTTAAATGAGCAGTTCTTC	CASSELRELNEQFF
TRBV19	16	TRBJ2-3	-	-	TGTGCCAGTAGCCCCCGGCCTAGCTCATTCACAGATACGCAGTATTTT	CASSPRPSSFTDTQYF
TRBV7-9	14	TRBJ2-5	-	-	TGTGCCAGCAGCTTAGTCACAGTGCAAGAGACCCAGTACTTC	CASSLVTVQETQYF
TRBV11-2	15	TRBJ1-2	-	-	TGTGCCAGCAGCTTAGTCAGGCGGAAGATTCAAGGCTACACCTTC	CASSLVRRKIQGYTF
TRBV7-8	14	TRBJ2-7	-	-	TGTGCCAGCAGCTTCGGGACGTCCGCCTACGAGCAGTACTTC	CASSFGTSAYEQYF
TRBV27	13	TRBJ2-2	-	-	TGTGCCAGCAGCCGACCGGGCACCGGGGAGCTGTTTTTT	CASSRPGTGELFF
TRBV28	14	TRBJ1-1	-	once	TGTGCCAGCGGACCCCGCCACCTGAACACTGAAGCTTTCTTT	CASGPRHLNTEAFF
TRBV9	13	TRBJ2-7	-	-	TGTGCCAGCAGCGTAGGGGACGGGCGCGAGCAGTACTTC	CASSVGDGREQYF
TRBV4-1	12	TRBJ1-1	-	-	TGCGCCAGCAGCCAAGGGTACACTGAAGCTTTCTTT	CASSQGYTEAFF
TRBV6-5	12	TRBJ1-5	TRBD1	-	TGTGCCAGTCGACAGGGGAATCAGCCCCAGCATTTT	CASRQGNQPQHF
TRBV2	12	TRBJ2-1	TRBD2	once	TGTGCCAGGACTAGCGGGAGCAATGAGCAGTTCTTC	CARTSGSNEQFF
TRBV7-3	12	TRBJ1-2	-	-	TGTGCCAGCAGCCCAGACCCAAATGGCTACACCTTC	CASSPDPNGYTF
TRBV4-2	15	TRBJ2-7	-	-	TGTGCCAGCAGCCAAGATATCCTAGCTCTCTACGAGCAGTACTTC	CASSQDILALYEQYF
TRBV5-6	16	TRBJ2-3	TRBD2	-	TGTGCCAGCAGCCCCAGAGTTTTGGGGGGGACAGATACGCAGTATTTT	CASSPRVLGGTDTQYF
TRBV5-1	16	TRBJ2-1	-	-	TGCGCCAGCAGCTTGTTACCCCCCTACTCCTACAATGAGCAGTTCTTC	CASSLLPPYSYNEQFF
TRBV7-3	13	TRBJ2-6	-	once	TGTGCCAGCAGCCAACCTGGGGCCAACGTCCTGACTTTC	CASSQPGANVLTF
TRBV7-6	17	TRBJ2-1	TRBD2	-	TGTGCCAGCAGCTTAGCCTCTAGCGGGAGGTCGTACAATGAGCAGTTCTTC	CASSLASSGRSYNEQFF
TRBV7-8	13	TRBJ2-5	-	-	TGTGCCAGCAGCTTAGAAACTTGGGAGACCCAGTACTTC	CASSLETWETQYF
TRBV2	16	TRBJ1-1	-	once	TGTGCCAGCAGTGATAATGCTTGGCCGGAAGGTTTAGTAGCTTTCTTT	CASSDNAWPEGLVAFF
TRBV2	13	TRBJ2-7	TRBD2	-	TGTGCCAGTGGGACTACCGTAACCTACGAGCAGTACTTC	CASGTTVTYEQYF
TRBV4-1	18	TRBJ2-3	TRBD2	-	TGCGCCAGCAGCCAAGAAGGCGGACTAGCGTTTAACACAGATACGCAGTATTTT	CASSQEGGLAFNTDTQYF
TRBV7-9	14	TRBJ2-7	-	-	TGTGCCAGCAGCTCCTCGGTTACCTCAGGGGAGCAGTACTTC	CASSSSVTSGEQYF